These 5 T cell receptor beta chains originate from one sample sequenced in a study of OX40 agonist ivuxolimab in advanced cancers. Profiling relied on immunoSEQ multiplex PCR, and the TCRdb table lists in-frame clones only, not all of them. The data show almost 65,000 clones, about 83% seen once. The sample consisted of CD4+ or CD8+ T cells sorted from blood, taken in a trial of the OX40 agonist ivuxolimab. The receptors shown here come from an adult with an advanced solid tumor such as melanoma, head and neck, liver or kidney cancer.

V is TRBV18 and J is TRBJ2-3; 8 bases line up with TRBD2. The V and J ends lost 3 bases and 2 bases, in that order; junction bases with no gene match: 4. This CDR3 is 15 amino acids long. CDR1 KGHSH and CDR2 LQKENI come from the germline V gene. DNA for the CDR3: TGTGCCAGCTCACCCAGCGGGGGCCACACAGATACGCAGTATTTT. Translation gives CASSPSGGHTDTQYF.

This chain uses TRBV2 with TRBJ2-4, with 12 bases lining up with TRBD2. Germline V gene lookup returns CDR1 SNHLY and CDR2 FYNNEI. The CDR3 is made up of 17 amino acids. V lost 6 bases and J lost 3; bases outside the gene matches: 9. CDR3 region: CASSNLTSGGYKNIQYF. CDR3 DNA: TGTGCCAGCAGCAATCTGACTAGCGGGGGATACAAAAACATTCAGTACTTC.

V and J are TRBV5-1 and TRBJ1-6; D uncertain. This CDR3 contains 15 residues. The germline V gene encodes CDR1 SGHRS and CDR2 YFSETQ. Trimming took 0 bases from V and 5 from J, leaving 9 bases between them. CDR3 nucleotides: TGCGCCAGCAGCTTGGTTGGGCGGAATAATTCACCCCTCCACTTT. As protein: CASSLVGRNNSPLHF.

This clone was detected only once. CDR3 DNA sequence: TGTGCCTGGAGTGTTTGGGGGGCCAGGTTGTACAATGAGCAGTTCTTC. Amino acid sequence: CAWSVWGARLYNEQFF. V is TRBV30 and J is TRBJ2-1, with D tentatively TRBD1 or TRBD2 (6 bases each). Looked up from germline, CDR1 is GTSNPN and CDR2 is SVGIG (reference sequence). CDR3 length equals 16 residues. The germline V and J ends were trimmed by 0 bases and 4 bases, with 16 bases remaining between them.

This clone occurred once. The chain recombines TRBV2 with TRBJ1-5, with 10 nucleotides matching TRBD1. The ends lost 8 bases at V and 0 bases at J; junction bases unmatched: 13. The CDR3 is 18 amino acids. Germline V gene lookup returns CDR1 SNHLY and CDR2 FYNNEI. CDR3 nucleotide sequence: TGTGCCAGCGAAGCCGGGACAGGGGACTCCTATAGCAATCAGCCCCAGCATTTT. Encoded protein: CASEAGTGDSYSNQPQHF.